The sequence of this T cell receptor (beta chain) was determined in a study of cytomegalovirus exposure and HLA in healthy donors. Overall study context: Falling in the Caucasian-associated ancestry cluster were 65% to 90% of some 400 genotyped donors.

Germline V gene sequence: CDR1 SGHRS, CDR2 YFSETQ. V lost 0 bases and J lost 6, with 13 bases in between. CDR3 length: 14 amino acids. PCR employed 60 Vbeta and 13 Jbeta primers. The method was immunoSEQ multiplex PCR; TCRdb's version includes in-frame clones alone and lacks a portion of them. This table has around 200,000 clones, about 80% appearing once. The chain carries TRBV5-1 and TRBJ2-7; the D gene is possibly TRBD1 (6 bases). This receptor was obtained from a man in his forties in good health and CMV-seropositive. The specimen sequenced was PBMCs. The CDR3 protein is CASSLGLAGVEQYF. CDR3 coding DNA: TGCGCCAGCAGCTTGGGATTAGCAGGGGTCGAGCAGTACTTC.